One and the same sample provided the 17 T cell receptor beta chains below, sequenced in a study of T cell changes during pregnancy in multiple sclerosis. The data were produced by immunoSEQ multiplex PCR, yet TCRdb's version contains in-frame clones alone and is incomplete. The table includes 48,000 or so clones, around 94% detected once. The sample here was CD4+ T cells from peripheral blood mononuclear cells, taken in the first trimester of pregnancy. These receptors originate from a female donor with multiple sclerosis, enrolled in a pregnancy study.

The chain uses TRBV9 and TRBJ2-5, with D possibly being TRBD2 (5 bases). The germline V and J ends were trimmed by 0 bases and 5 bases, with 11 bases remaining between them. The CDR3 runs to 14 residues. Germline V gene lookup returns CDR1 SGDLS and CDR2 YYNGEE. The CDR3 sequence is CASSVGGQRETQYF. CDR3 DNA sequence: TGTGCCAGCAGCGTAGGAGGGCAGAGGGAGACCCAGTACTTC.

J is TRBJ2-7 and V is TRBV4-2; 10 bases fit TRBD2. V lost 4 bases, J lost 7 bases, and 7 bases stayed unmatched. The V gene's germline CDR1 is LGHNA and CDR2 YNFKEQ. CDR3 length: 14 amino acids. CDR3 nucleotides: TGTGCCAGCAGCCTCGGGCTAGCGGGGGTGGAGCAGTACTTC. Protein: CASSLGLAGVEQYF.

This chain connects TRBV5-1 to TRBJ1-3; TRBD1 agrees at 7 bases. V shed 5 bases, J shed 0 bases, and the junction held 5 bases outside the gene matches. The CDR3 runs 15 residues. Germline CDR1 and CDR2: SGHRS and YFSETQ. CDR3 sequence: CASRPTGASGNTIYF. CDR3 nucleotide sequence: TGCGCCAGCAGACCCACAGGGGCCTCTGGAAACACCATATATTTT.

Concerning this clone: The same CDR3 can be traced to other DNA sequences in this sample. The CDR3 coding sequence is TGTGCCAGCAGCCCCTCCCCAAACGGACTAGCGGGGGCAGATACGCAGTATTTT. This encodes CASSPSPNGLAGADTQYF. The gene calls are TRBV5-4 and TRBJ2-3; 13 bases agree with TRBD2. Germline CDR1 is SGHNT and CDR2 is YYREEE (reference sequence). This CDR3 is 18 amino acids long. The J segment lost 4 bases and the V segment lost 4 bases, leaving 12 bases of the junction unmatched.

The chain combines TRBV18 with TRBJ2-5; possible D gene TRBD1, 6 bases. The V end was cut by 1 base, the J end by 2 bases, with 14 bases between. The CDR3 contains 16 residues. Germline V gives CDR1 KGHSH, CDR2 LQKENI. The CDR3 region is CASSPRRVGAQETQYF. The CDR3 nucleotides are TGTGCCAGCTCACCACGAAGGGTGGGGGCTCAAGAGACCCAGTACTTC.

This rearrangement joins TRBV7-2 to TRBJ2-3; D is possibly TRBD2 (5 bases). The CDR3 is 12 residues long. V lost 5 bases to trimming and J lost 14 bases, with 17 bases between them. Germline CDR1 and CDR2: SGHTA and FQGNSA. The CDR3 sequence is CASSLLAGLWYF. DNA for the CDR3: TGTGCCAGCAGCCTCCTGGCGGGCCTCTGGTATTTT.

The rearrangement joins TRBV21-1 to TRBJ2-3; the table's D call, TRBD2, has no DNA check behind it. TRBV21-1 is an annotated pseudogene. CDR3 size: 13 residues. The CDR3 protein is CARTSGVGDTQYF. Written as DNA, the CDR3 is TGTGCCAGGACTAGCGGGGTCGGGGATACGCAGTATTTT.

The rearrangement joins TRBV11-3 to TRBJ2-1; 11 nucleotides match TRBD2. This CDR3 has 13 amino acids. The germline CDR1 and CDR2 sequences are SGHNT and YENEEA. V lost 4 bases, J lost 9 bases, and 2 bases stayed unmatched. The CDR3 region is CASSYLAGGEQFF. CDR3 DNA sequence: TGTGCCAGCAGCTACCTAGCGGGGGGTGAGCAGTTCTTC.

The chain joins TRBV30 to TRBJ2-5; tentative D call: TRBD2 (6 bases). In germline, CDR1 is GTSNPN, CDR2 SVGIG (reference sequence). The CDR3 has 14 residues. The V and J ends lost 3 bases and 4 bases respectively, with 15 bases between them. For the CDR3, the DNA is TGTGCCTGGAGCCTAGCGACTAGTCTAGAGACCCAGTACTTC. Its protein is CAWSLATSLETQYF.

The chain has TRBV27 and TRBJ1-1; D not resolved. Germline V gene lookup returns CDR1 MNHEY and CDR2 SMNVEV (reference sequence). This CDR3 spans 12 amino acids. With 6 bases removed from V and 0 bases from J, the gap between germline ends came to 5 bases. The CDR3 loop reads CASRRMNTEAFF. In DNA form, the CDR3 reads TGTGCCAGCAGGAGAATGAACACTGAAGCTTTCTTT.

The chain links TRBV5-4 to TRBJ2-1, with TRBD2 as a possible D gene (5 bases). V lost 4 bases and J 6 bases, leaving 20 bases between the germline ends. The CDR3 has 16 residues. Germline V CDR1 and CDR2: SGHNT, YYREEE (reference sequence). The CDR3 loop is CASSPQAASLPNEQFF. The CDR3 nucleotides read TGTGCCAGCAGCCCCCAAGCCGCTAGCCTACCCAATGAGCAGTTCTTC. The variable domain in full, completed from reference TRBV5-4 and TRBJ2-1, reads ETGVTQSPTHLIKTRGQQVTLRCSSQSGHNTVSWYQQALGQGPQFIFQYYREEENGRGNFPPRFSGLQFPNYSSELNVNALELDDSALYLCASSPQAASLPNEQFFGPGTRLTVL.

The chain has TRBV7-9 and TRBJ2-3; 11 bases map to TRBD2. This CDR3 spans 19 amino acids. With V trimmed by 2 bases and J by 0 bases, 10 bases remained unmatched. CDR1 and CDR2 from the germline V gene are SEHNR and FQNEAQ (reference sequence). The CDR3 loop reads CASSLMTSGVWTSTDTQYF. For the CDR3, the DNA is TGTGCCAGCAGCTTAATGACTAGCGGGGTGTGGACTAGCACAGATACGCAGTATTTT.

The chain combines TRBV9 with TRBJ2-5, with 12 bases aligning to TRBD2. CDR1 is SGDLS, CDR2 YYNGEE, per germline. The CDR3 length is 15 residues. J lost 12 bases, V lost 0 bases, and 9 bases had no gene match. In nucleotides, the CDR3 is TGTGCCAGCAGCGTAGGGTTAGGACTAGCGGGGTCCAAGTACTTC. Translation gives CASSVGLGLAGSKYF.

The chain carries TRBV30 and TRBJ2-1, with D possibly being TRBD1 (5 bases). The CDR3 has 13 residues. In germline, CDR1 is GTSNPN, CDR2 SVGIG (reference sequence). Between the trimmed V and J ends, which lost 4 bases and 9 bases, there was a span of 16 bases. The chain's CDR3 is CAWKAGNRVEQFF. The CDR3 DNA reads TGTGCCTGGAAGGCAGGGAACCGGGTTGAGCAGTTCTTC. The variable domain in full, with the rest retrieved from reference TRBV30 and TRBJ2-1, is SQTIHQWPATLVQPVGSPLSLECTVEGTSNPNLYWYRQAAGRGLQLLFYSVGIGQISSEVPQNLSASRPQDRQFILSSKKLLLSDSGFYLCAWKAGNRVEQFFGPGTRLTVL.

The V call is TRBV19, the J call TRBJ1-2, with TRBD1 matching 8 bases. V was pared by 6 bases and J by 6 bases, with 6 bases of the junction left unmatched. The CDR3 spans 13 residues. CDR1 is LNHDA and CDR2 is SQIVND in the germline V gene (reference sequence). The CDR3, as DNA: TGTGCCAGTAGCAAGGACAGGGCCGATGGCTACACCTTC. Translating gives CASSKDRADGYTF.

The CDR3 DNA follows: TGTGCCAGCAGCTTAGCGGCGGGGTTGGTTCCTGAGCAGTTCTTC. This codes for CASSLAAGLVPEQFF. J is TRBJ2-1 and V is TRBV11-2; D is possibly TRBD2 (6 bases). V was trimmed by 1 base and J by 9 bases, leaving 16 bases between them. This CDR3 is built from 15 residues. Germline loops: CDR1 SGHAT, CDR2 FQNNGV. Together with reference TRBV11-2 and TRBJ2-1, the CDR3 gives the full variable domain: EAGVAQSPRYKIIEKRQSVAFWCNPISGHATLYWYQQILGQGPKLLIQFQNNGVVDDSQLPKDRFSAERLKGVDSTLKIQPAKLEDSAVYLCASSLAAGLVPEQFFGPGTRLTVL.

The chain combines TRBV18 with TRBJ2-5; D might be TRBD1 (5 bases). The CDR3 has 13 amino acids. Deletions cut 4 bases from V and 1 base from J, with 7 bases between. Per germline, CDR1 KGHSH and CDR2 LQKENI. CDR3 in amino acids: CASSLQGQETQYF. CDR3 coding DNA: TGTGCCAGCTCACTCCAGGGCCAAGAGACCCAGTACTTC.